Each of the 22 T cell receptor beta chains below was sequenced from the same sample in a study of tumor and adjacent non-tumor tissue in lung cancer (dated by TCRdb to 2017 to 2018). RNA was extracted from bulk unsorted tissue and checked for quality with a NanoDrop ND-1000 and an Agilent 2100. The library was obtained by multiplex PCR. The sequencer was an Illumina HiSeq 2500. TCRbeta libraries were constructed through three rounds of nested PCR with primers (Table S4) according to protocols modified from ARM-PCR. The public reads were quality trimmed at Q25 with fastp and then assembled into clones with MiXCR by TCRdb, keeping productive beta chains. Every distinct CDR3 protein forms one entry, paired with its most common genes and DNA. The sample includes over 110,000 distinct CDR3 sequences, with around 61% observed a single time. The ten largest clones capture 15% to 20% of the sample. Sequencing input: lung tumor tissue. The receptor set was obtained from a man aged 55 to 70 with small cell lung cancer.

In this sample, this clonotype turned up a few times. The rearrangement uses TRBV10-3 and TRBJ1-4; unclear D gene. The V gene lost 7 bases and the J gene lost 6 bases, with 12 bases spanning the gap. CDR1 ENHRY and CDR2 SYGVKD come from the germline V gene. The CDR3 spans 13 residues. CDR3 in DNA: TGTGCCATCAAGCAGCCTGGAGATGAAAAACTGTTTTTT. Encoded protein: CAIKQPGDEKLFF.

Of note for this clonotype: A much larger clone sits a single nucleotide away, making a read error possible. The V call is TRBV4-2, the J call TRBJ2-1, with D tentatively TRBD2 (5 bases). This CDR3 contains 14 residues. Trimming stripped 4 bases from V and 9 bases from J, with 16 bases between. Germline CDR1 and CDR2: LGHNA and YNFKEQ. The CDR3 loop is CASSLDRRGLEQFF. In DNA, the CDR3 is TGTGCCAGCAGCCTAGATCGTCGAGGGCTTGAGCAGTTCTTC.

For this clonotype: The germline gene is not matched at one end of the junction; a read error may be the cause. The chain has TRBV6-6 and TRBJ2-4; unclear D gene. The germline V gene has CDR1 MNHNY and CDR2 SVGAGI (reference sequence). This CDR3 contains 16 residues. The CDR3 DNA is TGTGCCAGCAGCACATCCGCATTGGTAGCCAAAAACACTCAGTACTTC. Amino acid sequence: CASSTSALVAKNTQYF.

This chain links TRBV6-6 with TRBJ2-3; maybe TRBD1 (6 bases). CDR1 MNHNY and CDR2 SVGAGI come from the germline V gene (reference sequence). This CDR3 spans 13 amino acids. Trimming shortened V by 8 bases and J by 4 bases, and 13 bases separated the two germline ends. The CDR3, as DNA: TGTGCCAGCCTGGGACATACCCCAGATACGCAGTATTTT. Amino acid sequence: CASLGHTPDTQYF.

This chain connects TRBV11-2 to TRBJ2-1; 8 bases agree with TRBD2. The J segment lost 8 bases and the V segment lost 8 bases, leaving 11 bases of the junction unmatched. Germline lookup yields CDR1 SGHAT and CDR2 FQNNGV. The CDR3 is made up of 14 amino acids. Here the CDR3 reads CASGRTSRSDEQFF. The DNA for the CDR3 is TGTGCCAGCGGGAGGACTAGCAGGTCCGATGAGCAGTTCTTC.

About this clonotype: One junction end does not reproduce the germline sequence, and a read error may be involved. V gene TRBV11-3 combines with J gene TRBJ1-6, with TRBD1 matching 9 bases. The CDR3 runs to 20 residues. From germline, CDR1 is SGHNT and CDR2 YENEEA. CDR3 nucleotide sequence: TGTACCAGCAGCCAGCATCGGGACAGGGTCTCCACTCAAACAAATTCACCCCTCCACTTT. Translated, it gives CTSSQHRDRVSTQTNSPLHF.

In regard to this clonotype: One end of the junction varies from germline; a read error may be responsible. V gene TRBV29-1 combines with J gene TRBJ1-2; TRBD1 matches 10 bases. The CDR3 has 13 residues. Germline values: CDR1 SQVTM, CDR2 ANQGSEA. In DNA form, the CDR3 reads TGCAGCATTGGACAGGGGGTGGGCTATGGCTACACGTTC. Translated, it gives CSIGQGVGYGYTF. The entire variable domain, with the rest obtained from reference TRBV29-1 and TRBJ1-2, is as follows: SAVISQKPSRDICQRGTSLTIQCQVDSQVTMMFWYRQQPGQSLTLIATANQGSEATYESGFVIDKFPISRPNLTFSTLTVSNMSPEDSSIYLCSIGQGVGYGYTFGSGTRLTVV.

Worth noting for this clonotype: Germline and junction disagree at one end, which may indicate a read error. The rearrangement uses TRBV11-2 and TRBJ2-1; maybe TRBD2 (5 bases). Germline CDR1 SGHAT, CDR2 FQNNGV. CDR3 length equals 17 residues. The CDR3 spells CTSSQGLASRSYNEQFF. Here the CDR3 DNA reads TGTACCAGCAGCCAAGGCCTGGCTAGCAGGAGTTACAATGAGCAGTTCTTC.

Details on this clonotype: A much bigger clone sits one base away, suggesting this may be a read error. The V call is TRBV30, the J call TRBJ1-3, with D possibly TRBD1 on 5 matching bases. The CDR3 totals 15 residues. Per the germline V gene, CDR1 is GTSNPN and CDR2 is SVGIG (reference sequence). V lost 0 bases, J lost 7 bases, and 16 bases lay in between. The CDR3 spells CAWSVVGTVGNTIYF. The CDR3 DNA is TGTGCCTGGAGTGTAGTCGGGACGGTCGGCAACACCATATATTTT. The full variable domain, in which reference TRBV30 and TRBJ1-3 provide the parts outside the CDR3, is SQTIHQWPATLVQPVGSPLSLECTVEGTSNPNLYWYRQAAGRGLQLLFYSVGIGQISSEVPQNLSASRPQDRQFILSSKKLLLSDSGFYLCAWSVVGTVGNTIYFGEGSWLTVV.

This clonotype was recorded at least ten times. The chain has TRBV6-1 and TRBJ2-3; no clear D gene. The CDR3 is 12 residues long. CDR1 is MNHNS and CDR2 is SASEGT in the germline V gene. The V end lost 5 bases, the J end lost 3 bases, and 6 bases lay between the germline ends. CDR3 in amino acids: CASSPRTDTQYF. The CDR3 DNA follows: TGTGCCAGCAGTCCGCGGACAGATACGCAGTATTTT.

This clonotype was counted between two and nine times. The genes are TRBV28 and TRBJ1-3, with a weak D call TRBD1 (6 bases). Germline values: CDR1 MDHEN, CDR2 SYDVKM. The CDR3 has 15 residues. V was trimmed by 8 bases and J by 1 base, leaving 15 bases between them. In DNA form, the CDR3 reads TGTGCCAGCTCCTTGATAGGGGGATCTGGAAACACCATATATTTT. As protein: CASSLIGGSGNTIYF.

J is TRBJ2-7 and V is TRBV6-5; D call uncertain. The CDR3 spans 14 residues. Trimming pared 0 bases from V and 3 bases from J, leaving 9 bases between. CDR1 and CDR2 (germline): MNHEY, SVGAGI. The CDR3 DNA follows: TGTGCCAGCAGTTACTCTGTCGTATACTACGAGCAGTACTTC. Translating it yields CASSYSVVYYEQYF.

Notes on this clonotype: The junction differs from germline at one of its ends, possibly a read error. This chain connects TRBV11-3 to TRBJ2-7; D is perhaps TRBD1 or TRBD2 (5 bases each). The germline V gene has CDR1 SGHNT and CDR2 YENEEA. The CDR3 contains 17 residues. The CDR3 sequence: CTRSLGAKRTYDYEQYF. CDR3 nucleotides: TGTACCAGAAGCTTAGGCGCCAAGCGGACATACGACTATGAGCAGTACTTC.

Only a few counts were recorded for this clonotype. The V and J genes are TRBV29-1 and TRBJ2-2, with D perhaps matching TRBD1 (5 bases). Germline V CDR1 and CDR2: SQVTM, ANQGSEA. The V and J ends lost 4 bases and 5 bases respectively, with 11 bases between them. The CDR3 is made up of 13 amino acids. In DNA, the CDR3 is TGCAGCGTTGGACAGTATAATACCGGGGAGCTGTTTTTT. It codes for CSVGQYNTGELFF.

As for this clonotype: An end of the junction differs from the germline gene, which may be a read error. The chain combines TRBV6-5 with TRBJ2-3; D gene uncertain. The CDR3 contains 16 residues. Germline CDR1 is MNHEY and CDR2 is SVGAGI. CDR3 sequence (DNA): TGTGCCAACAGTTACGGGTCCAGTTCCCGCACAGATACGCAGTATTTT. It specifies CANSYGSSSRTDTQYF.

In regard to this clonotype: At one of its ends the junction is not consistent with the germline gene, which may arise from a read error. The V call is TRBV5-1, the J call TRBJ2-1; maybe TRBD1 (5 bases). The CDR3 runs 14 residues. Germline CDR1 is SGHRS and CDR2 is YFSETQ. In DNA form, the CDR3 reads TGCGCCAGCAACTTGGTGCCAGGGTACAATGAGCAGTTCTTC. Translating it yields CASNLVPGYNEQFF.

The sample holds many counts of this clonotype. The J gene is TRBJ2-1, the V gene TRBV28, with 9 bases that match TRBD1. V gave up 5 bases and J gave up 4 bases; unmatched junction bases: 9. Germline lookup yields CDR1 MDHEN and CDR2 SYDVKM. The CDR3 runs to 16 residues. DNA of the CDR3: TGTGCCAGCAGTCTAGAACAGGGGGCGCTTTACAATGAGCAGTTCTTC. It codes for CASSLEQGALYNEQFF.

This clonotype was detected a few times. One junction end disagrees with the germline gene, perhaps due to a read error. The chain couples TRBV5-1 to TRBJ2-2; 11 bases line up with TRBD2. The CDR3 loop spans 15 amino acids. Germline CDR1 reads SGHRS; CDR2 reads YFSETQ. CDR3 in amino acids: CAGSTGLADTGELFF. The CDR3 DNA reads as TGCGCCGGCAGCACGGGACTAGCGGACACCGGGGAGCTGTTTTTT. Full variable domain (remainder filled in from reference TRBV5-1 and TRBJ2-2): KAGVTQTPRYLIKTRGQQVTLSCSPISGHRSVSWYQQTPGQGLQFLFEYFSETQRNKGNFPGRFSGRQFSNSRSEMNVSTLELGDSALYLCAGSTGLADTGELFFGEGSRLTVL.

Concerning this clonotype: A read error is possible here, since a much larger clone lies one base away. In nucleotides, the CDR3 is TGTGCCAGCACTTTTACAGGGATCAACACCGGGGAGCTGTTTTTT. Its translation: CASTFTGINTGELFF. This sequence joins TRBV12-3 or TRBV12-4 and TRBJ2-2; weak D call: TRBD1 (6 bases). The CDR3 totals 15 residues. Trimming pared 7 bases from V and 2 bases from J, leaving 14 bases between.

The gene calls are TRBV6-1 and TRBJ1-5; TRBD1 might be the D (6 bases). The germline V and J ends were trimmed by 4 bases and 3 bases, with 10 bases remaining between them. From germline, CDR1 is MNHNS and CDR2 SASEGT. The CDR3 is 14 residues long. The CDR3, as DNA: TGTGCCAGCAGTGGGACAGCCTACAATCAGCCCCAGCATTTT. Translation: CASSGTAYNQPQHF.

With regard to this clonotype: A much larger clone lies a single base off, so this may be a read error. The rearrangement uses TRBV12-3 or TRBV12-4 and TRBJ2-2; D is ambiguous. This CDR3 region has 13 residues. Trimming shortened V by 6 bases and J by 3 bases, and 8 bases separated the two germline ends. The CDR3 region has the DNA TGTGCCAGCAGCCCCGAACACACCGGGGAGCTGTTTTTT. Translation gives CASSPEHTGELFF.

This clonotype was detected many times. The J gene is TRBJ1-1, the V gene TRBV6-6, with unresolved D. CDR3 length equals 14 residues. V lost 2 bases and J lost 4, with 11 bases in between. CDR1 MNHNY and CDR2 SVGAGI come from the germline V gene (reference sequence). In DNA form, the CDR3 reads TGTGCCAGCAGTTACGAGACGTCGGCCACTGAAGCTTTCTTT. The encoded protein is CASSYETSATEAFF.